This T cell receptor beta chain was identified in a study of shared clonotypes between healthy human individuals. Per germline, CDR1 SEHNR and CDR2 FQNEAQ (reference sequence). The CDR3 is 14 residues long. V lost 4 bases to trimming and J lost 7 bases; unmatched junction nucleotides: 7. Genomic DNA of every subset was divided equally among multiple immunoSEQ plates. The protocol was immunoSEQ multiplex PCR, while the TCRdb copy is restricted to in-frame clones and leaves out a portion. The table records approximately 1.4 million clones, 98% of them present only once. The chain couples TRBV7-9 to TRBJ2-7, with 10 bases matching TRBD2. This TCR came from a man aged 25 to 40 in good health. Sequencing was done on a sample of naive CD4+ T cells sorted from blood. The subset is: CD45RA+ positively selected. Here the CDR3 reads CASSSQAGGREQYF. The CDR3 nucleotides read TGTGCCAGCAGCTCCCAAGCGGGAGGGAGGGAGCAGTACTTC.